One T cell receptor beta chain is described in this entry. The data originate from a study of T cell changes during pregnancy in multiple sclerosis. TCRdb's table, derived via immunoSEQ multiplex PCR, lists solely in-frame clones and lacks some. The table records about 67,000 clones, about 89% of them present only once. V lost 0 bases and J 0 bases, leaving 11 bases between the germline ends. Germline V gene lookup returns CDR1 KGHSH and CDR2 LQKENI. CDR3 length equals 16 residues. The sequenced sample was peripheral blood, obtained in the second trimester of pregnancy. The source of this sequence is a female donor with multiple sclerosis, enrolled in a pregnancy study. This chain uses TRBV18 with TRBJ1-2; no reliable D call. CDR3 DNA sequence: TGTGCCAGCTCACCACCGAGTCGTCCTTCTAACTATGGCTACACCTTC. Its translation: CASSPPSRPSNYGYTF.